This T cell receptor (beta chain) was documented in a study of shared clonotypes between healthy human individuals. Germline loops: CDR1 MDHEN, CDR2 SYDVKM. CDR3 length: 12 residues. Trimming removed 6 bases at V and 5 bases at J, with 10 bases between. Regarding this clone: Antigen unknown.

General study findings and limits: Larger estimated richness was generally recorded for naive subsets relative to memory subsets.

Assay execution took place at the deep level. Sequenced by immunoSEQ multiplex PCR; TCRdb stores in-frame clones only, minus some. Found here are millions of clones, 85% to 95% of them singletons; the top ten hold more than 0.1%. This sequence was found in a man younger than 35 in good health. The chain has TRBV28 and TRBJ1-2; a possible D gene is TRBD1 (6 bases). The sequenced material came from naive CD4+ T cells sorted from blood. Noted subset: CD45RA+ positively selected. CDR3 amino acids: CASSPGEYGYTF. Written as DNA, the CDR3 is TGTGCCAGCAGCCCAGGGGAATATGGCTACACCTTC.